This T cell receptor beta chain stems from a study of T cell responses to AZD1222 COVID-19 vaccine. V lost 6 bases to trimming and J lost 4 bases, with 24 bases between them. In germline, CDR1 is KGHSH, CDR2 LQKENI. This CDR3 contains 17 residues. In regard to this clone: Its antigen is not identified.

Broader study findings: Dominant CD4 TCR responses targeted spike regions 160-218 and 743-854.

Measured with immunoSEQ multiplex PCR; TCRdb has only the in-frame clones, and not every one. The table has approximately 170,000 clones, around 91% seen once. The chain employs TRBV18 and TRBJ1-1, with D possibly TRBD1 on 6 matching bases. Sequenced here: peripheral blood, sampled on day 0 of AZD1222 vaccination. The sequence came from an adult in good health. The CDR3 DNA reads TGTGCCAGCTCGCAAAGCACCACAGGGTTTTCTGGCACTGAAGCTTTCTTT. Protein sequence: CASSQSTTGFSGTEAFF.